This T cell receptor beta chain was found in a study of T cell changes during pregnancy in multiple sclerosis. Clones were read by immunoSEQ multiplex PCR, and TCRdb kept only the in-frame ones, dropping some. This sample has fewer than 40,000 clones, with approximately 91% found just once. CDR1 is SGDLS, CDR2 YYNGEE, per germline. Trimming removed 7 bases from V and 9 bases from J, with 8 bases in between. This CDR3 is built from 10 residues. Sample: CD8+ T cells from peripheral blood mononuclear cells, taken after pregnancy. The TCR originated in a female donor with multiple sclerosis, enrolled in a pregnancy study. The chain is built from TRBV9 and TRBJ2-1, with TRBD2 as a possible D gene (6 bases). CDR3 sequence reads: CASGGGEQFF. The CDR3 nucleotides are TGTGCCAGCGGGGGAGGTGAGCAGTTCTTC.